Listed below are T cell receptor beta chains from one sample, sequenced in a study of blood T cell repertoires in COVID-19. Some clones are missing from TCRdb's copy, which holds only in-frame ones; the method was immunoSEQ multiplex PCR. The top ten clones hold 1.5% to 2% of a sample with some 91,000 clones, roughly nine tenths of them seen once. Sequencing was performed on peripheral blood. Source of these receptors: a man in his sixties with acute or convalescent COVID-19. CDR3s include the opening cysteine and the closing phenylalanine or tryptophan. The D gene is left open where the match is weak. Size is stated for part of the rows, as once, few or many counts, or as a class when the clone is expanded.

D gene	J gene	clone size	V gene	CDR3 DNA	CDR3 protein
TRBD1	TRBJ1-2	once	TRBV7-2	TGTGCCAGCAGCTTCCCCGAAAGGGGGCTTGGCTATGGCTACACCTTC	CASSFPERGLGYGYTF
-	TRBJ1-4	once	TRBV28	TGTGCCAGTTTCTTAGGCGGGGATGAAAAACTGTTTTTT	CASFLGGDEKLFF
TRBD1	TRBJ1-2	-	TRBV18	TGTGCCAGCTCACAGGGACCGACAGGGTTCTATGGCTACACCTTC	CASSQGPTGFYGYTF
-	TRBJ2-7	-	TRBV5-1	TGCGCCAGCAGCTTGGACGGTACCTACGAGCAGTACTTC	CASSLDGTYEQYF
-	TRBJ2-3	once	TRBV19	TGTGCCAGCGGGGGCACAGATACGCAGTATTTT	CASGGTDTQYF
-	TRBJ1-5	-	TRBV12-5	TGTGCTAGTGGTTCCGGACAGCTAAGCGAGGGAGGCAATCAGCCCCAGCATTTT	CASGSGQLSEGGNQPQHF
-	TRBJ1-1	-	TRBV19	TGTGCCAGTCGATCCTTCGACAGGCTGAACACTGAAGCTTTCTTT	CASRSFDRLNTEAFF
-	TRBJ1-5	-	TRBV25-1	TGTGCCAGCAATGGAGGTTTGGGCAATCAGCCCCAGCATTTT	CASNGGLGNQPQHF
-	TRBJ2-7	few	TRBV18	TGTGCCAGCTCACCAGATTCTAAAGGACTACTCCTACACTTC	CASSPDSKGLLLHF
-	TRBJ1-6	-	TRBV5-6	TGTGCCAGCAGCGACCGACAGGACCTCTCCTATAATTCACCCCTCCACTTT	CASSDRQDLSYNSPLHF
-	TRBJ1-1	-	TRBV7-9	TGTGCCAGCAGCTTCCTTCTGCCGACAGGCCTGAACACTGAAGCTTTCTTT	CASSFLLPTGLNTEAFF